The 12 T cell receptor beta chains in this list originate from one sample, sequenced in a study of blood T cell repertoires in COVID-19. The protocol was immunoSEQ multiplex PCR, while the TCRdb copy is restricted to in-frame clones and leaves out a portion. The table has approximately 50,000 clones, 70% to 85% seen once. Sequencing input: peripheral blood. These receptors all come from a man in his sixties or seventies with acute or convalescent COVID-19.

The chain joins TRBV5-5 to TRBJ1-6; possible D gene TRBD1, 5 bases. CDR1 SGHKS and CDR2 YYEKEE come from the germline V gene (reference sequence). Trimming took 2 bases from V and 6 from J, leaving 12 bases between them. The CDR3 consists of 15 residues. CDR3 amino acids: CASSFGGPVNSPLHF. CDR3 sequence (DNA): TGTGCCAGCAGCTTCGGGGGTCCGGTTAATTCACCCCTCCACTTT.

This clone was recorded once. The same CDR3 is also encoded by other DNA sequences in this sample. The chain links TRBV5-6 to TRBJ2-7; 9 bases map to TRBD1. With 4 bases clipped from V and 4 bases from J, the junction kept 6 bases outside the gene matches. The germline V gene has CDR1 SGHDT and CDR2 YYEEEE. The CDR3 is made up of 14 amino acids. CDR3 in DNA: TGTGCCAGCAGCAAAGGACAGGGGAGGTACGAGCAGTACTTC. Its translation is CASSKGQGRYEQYF.

The V gene is TRBV19, the J gene TRBJ2-1; 10 bases fit TRBD2. The germline gives CDR1 LNHDA, CDR2 SQIVND (reference sequence). With 4 bases clipped from V and 9 bases from J, the junction kept 6 bases outside the gene matches. The CDR3 is 14 amino acids. In DNA, the CDR3 is TGTGCCAGTAGTAAGGGAGCGGGAGGGAGTGAGCAGTTCTTC. Its protein is CASSKGAGGSEQFF.

This chain connects TRBV30 to TRBJ1-5; no reliable D call. V lost 1 base, J lost 3 bases, and 7 bases lay in between. CDR1 and CDR2 from the germline V gene are GTSNPN and SVGIG (reference sequence). This CDR3 contains 13 residues. CDR3 nucleotides: TGTGCCTGGAGTGCGGGAGACAATCAGCCCCAGCATTTT. This encodes CAWSAGDNQPQHF.

The V and J genes are TRBV5-3 and TRBJ1-5; D is unresolved. TRBV5-3 carries the ORF label, with uncertain function. Trimming left V 3 bases short and J 6 bases short, with 19 bases between. The CDR3 runs 16 residues. This CDR3 is CARSCAGGLMSQPQHF. The CDR3 region has the DNA TGTGCCAGAAGCTGTGCGGGAGGATTAATGAGTCAGCCCCAGCATTTT.

The chain links TRBV27 to TRBJ2-5; D gene unclear. Trimming stripped 6 bases from V and 5 bases from J, with 7 bases between. CDR3 length equals 11 residues. Looked up from germline, CDR1 is MNHEY and CDR2 is SMNVEV (reference sequence). The chain's CDR3 is CASRFFETQYF. The DNA for the CDR3 is TGTGCCAGCAGATTCTTTGAGACCCAGTACTTC.

This chain uses TRBV4-1 with TRBJ2-7; perhaps TRBD2 as D (5 bases). The CDR3 consists of 17 residues. Per the germline V gene, CDR1 is MGHRA and CDR2 is YSYEKL. V was trimmed by 0 bases and J by 0 bases, leaving 15 bases between them. The CDR3 nucleotides are TGCGCCAGCAGCCAAGAATTTAGAGGGATGAGCTCCTACGAGCAGTACTTC. Amino acids: CASSQEFRGMSSYEQYF.

The V gene is TRBV28, the J gene TRBJ2-7; D is perhaps TRBD2 (6 bases). CDR1 MDHEN and CDR2 SYDVKM come from the germline V gene. V shed 7 bases and J shed 0 bases, with 10 bases lying between them. CDR3 length equals 13 residues. In nucleotides, the CDR3 is TGTGCCAGCATCGGGAGTAGCTCCTACGAGCAGTACTTC. This translates into CASIGSSSYEQYF.

The chain couples TRBV4-3 to TRBJ2-3; D possibly corresponds to TRBD2 (5 bases). This CDR3 comprises 16 residues. Germline V gene data show CDR1 as LGHNA and CDR2 as YSLEER. Trimming took off 0 bases at V and 2 bases at J, with 12 bases between the two ends. The CDR3 DNA reads TGCGCCAGCAGCCAAGATCAGGACTCGCTCACAGATACGCAGTATTTT. It yields the protein CASSQDQDSLTDTQYF.

This clone was seen once. The rearrangement joins TRBV11-2 to TRBJ1-4, with TRBD1 matching 8 bases. The trim removed 5 bases at V and 7 bases at J, leaving 6 bases unmatched. This CDR3 is built from 14 residues. Per the germline V gene, CDR1 is SGHAT and CDR2 is FQNNGV. CDR3 residues: CASSNTGGSEKLFF. CDR3 DNA sequence: TGTGCCAGCAGCAATACAGGGGGGAGTGAAAAACTGTTTTTT.

This clone appeared a few times. A junction end diverges from the germline sequence, so it may reflect a read error. This sequence joins TRBV3-1 (or the pseudogene TRBV3-2) and TRBJ2-1; D might be TRBD2 (5 bases). The CDR3 extends over 11 amino acids. Germline V lookup: CDR1 LGHDT, CDR2 YNNKEL (reference sequence). CDR3 protein: CASSSWTEEFF. The CDR3 region has the DNA TGTGCCAGCAGCTCCTGGACTGAGGAGTTCTTC.

This clone showed up just once. This chain joins TRBV19 and TRBJ1-4; 7 bases map to TRBD1. The ends lost 8 bases at V and 4 bases at J; junction bases unmatched: 10. Germline CDR1 reads LNHDA; CDR2 reads SQIVND (reference sequence). This CDR3 spans 15 amino acids. The CDR3: CASHSPGQLNEKLFF. CDR3 in DNA: TGTGCCAGTCACTCACCGGGACAGCTTAATGAAAAACTGTTTTTT.